This T cell receptor (beta chain) was sequenced for a study of blood T cells in healthy people across ages. This CDR3 region has 13 residues. Trimming removed 8 bases at V and 2 bases at J, with 11 bases between. In germline, CDR1 is SNHLY, CDR2 FYNNEI. Next came a second PCR, run for about 6 to 12 cycles, which used a sample-barcoded 5' primer along with a J-beta primer mix. TCRdb ran MiXCR on the 5' RACE reads and lists one entry per CDR3 protein. The table lists 550,000 to 800,000 distinct CDR3 sequences, 21% of them singletons. The study isolated at least 6.5 million PBMCs from each sample. The receptor comes from a man in his 70s in good health. This chain connects TRBV2 to TRBJ2-3; D may be TRBD2 (5 bases). Sample: blood. The CDR3 here is CASFSGLTDTQYF. The CDR3 DNA reads TGTGCCAGCTTCTCCGGACTCACAGATACGCAGTATTTT.